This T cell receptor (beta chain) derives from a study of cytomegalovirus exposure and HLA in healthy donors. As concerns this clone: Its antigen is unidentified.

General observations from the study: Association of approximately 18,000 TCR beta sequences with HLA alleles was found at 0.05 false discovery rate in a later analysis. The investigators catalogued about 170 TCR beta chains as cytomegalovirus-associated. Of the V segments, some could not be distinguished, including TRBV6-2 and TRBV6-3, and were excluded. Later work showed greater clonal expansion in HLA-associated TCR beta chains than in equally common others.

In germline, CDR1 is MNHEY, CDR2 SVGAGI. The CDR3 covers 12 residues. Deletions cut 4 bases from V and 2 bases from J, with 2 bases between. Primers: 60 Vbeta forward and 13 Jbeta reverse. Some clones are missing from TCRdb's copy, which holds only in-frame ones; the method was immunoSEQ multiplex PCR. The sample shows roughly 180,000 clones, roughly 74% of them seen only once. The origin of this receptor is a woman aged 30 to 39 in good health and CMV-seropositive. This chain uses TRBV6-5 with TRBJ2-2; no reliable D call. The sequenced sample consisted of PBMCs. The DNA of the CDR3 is TGTGCCAGCAGTTTAAACACCGGGGAGCTGTTTTTT. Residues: CASSLNTGELFF.